Following are 6 T cell receptor beta chains from one sample sequenced in a study of identical twins (TCRdb year 2016). The method behind the library was 5' RACE. The sequencer was an Illumina HiSeq 2000. TCRdb reran the public reads through fastp at Q25 and MiXCR, keeping productive beta chains. Duplicate CDR3 protein sequences are folded into a single record with the most common DNA and genes. This sample is represented by fewer than 500,000 distinct CDR3 sequences; about 13% of them were singletons. The ten largest clonotypes hold about 0.94% of the sample. These data were likewise used in another study, on yellow fever vaccine responses in identical twins.

Sample: CD4+ T cells sorted from blood. These receptors were collected from a woman in her late teens or twenties in good health.

This clonotype was recorded at least ten times. The chain links TRBV5-6 to TRBJ2-5; the D is unclear. Trimming took off 4 bases at V and 1 base at J, with 14 bases between the two ends. CDR1 is SGHDT, CDR2 YYEEEE, per germline. The length of the CDR3 is 15 residues. DNA of the CDR3: TGTGCCAGCAGCCCCCGGACGGATCTCCAAGAGACCCAGTACTTC. It encodes CASSPRTDLQETQYF.

A few counts support this clonotype. The V gene is TRBV14, the J gene TRBJ2-3, with 9 bases aligning to TRBD1. J was trimmed by 5 bases and V by 6 bases; bases with no gene match: 9. CDR1 is SGHDN and CDR2 is FVKESK in the germline V gene. There are 15 residues in the CDR3. Here the CDR3 reads CASRGQGLGEDTQYF. CDR3 DNA: TGTGCCAGCAGGGGACAGGGACTCGGTGAAGATACGCAGTATTTT.

This clonotype has a handful of counts. The V call is TRBV24-1, the J call TRBJ2-7, with TRBD2 matching over 9 bases. The CDR3 has 14 residues. V lost 5 bases and J lost 3; bases outside the gene matches: 4. Germline-derived CDR1 and CDR2 are KGHDR and SFDVKD. The chain's CDR3 is CATSASGRNYEQYF. Written as DNA, the CDR3 is TGTGCCACCAGTGCCAGCGGGAGGAACTACGAGCAGTACTTC.

The chain couples TRBV27 to TRBJ2-2; TRBD2 agrees at 11 bases. Germline-derived CDR1 and CDR2 are MNHEY and SMNVEV (reference sequence). This CDR3 is built from 18 residues. V trimming: 2 bases; J trimming: 5 bases; junction bases outside the gene matches: 10. CDR3 protein: CASSLGIAGGLGTGELFF. The CDR3 DNA reads TGTGCCAGCAGTTTAGGAATAGCGGGGGGGCTCGGAACCGGGGAGCTGTTTTTT.

This clonotype came up once. The rearrangement joins TRBV7-2 to TRBJ2-3; TRBD2 agrees at 11 bases. V lost 6 bases, J lost 5 bases, and 4 bases stayed unmatched. The CDR3 runs 14 residues. CDR1 and CDR2 (germline): SGHTA, FQGNSA. In DNA, the CDR3 is TGTGCCAGCAGGTCCGGGACTAGCGGAGATACGCAGTATTTT. It translates to CASRSGTSGDTQYF.

This clonotype was seen only a few times. The V call is TRBV20-1, the J call TRBJ2-7, with 13 nucleotides matching TRBD2. CDR3 length: 16 amino acids. Germline-derived CDR1 and CDR2 are DFQATT and SNEGSKA (reference sequence). The V segment lost 1 base and the J segment 9 bases; nucleotides outside the gene matches: 12. The CDR3 DNA follows: TGCAGTGCTAGAGGAATTGGGGGACTAGCGGGACTGGGGCAGTACTTC. Protein product: CSARGIGGLAGLGQYF.